The 26 T cell receptor beta chains reported below all come from one sample, sequenced in a study of shared clonotypes between healthy human individuals (dated by TCRdb to about 2020). Libraries came from the immunoSEQ multiplex PCR assay. Drawn from immuneACCESS, this table holds only the in-frame rearrangements with V and J called that TCRdb kept. Clones are partly lost; checked studies trace under half to an unresolved V gene and leave the rest unexplained. Recorded for this sample are about 2.1 million clones; about 92% of them occurred a single time. Under 2% of the sample belongs to the ten largest clones. CD8 naive samples were obtained by positive selection for CCR7 among CD45RO-negative cells, yielding a CD45RA+CCR7+ population from which TemRA cells were excluded. Sequenced material: naive CD8+ T cells from PBMCs. The sample's cell subset or site label, decoded: CD45RA+CCR7+. All receptors come from a man between 18 and 29 years old in good health. Some clones in this sample may be carry-over from other donors' samples.

V gene TRBV14 combines with J gene TRBJ2-2; 11 bases align to TRBD2. The CDR3 sequence is 18 residues long. Per the germline V gene, CDR1 is SGHDN and CDR2 is FVKESK. Germline trimming cut 4 bases from V and 1 base from J; bases unmatched to any gene: 8. This CDR3 is CASSLWGLAAMNTGELFF. CDR3 sequence (DNA): TGTGCCAGCAGCCTCTGGGGACTAGCGGCAATGAACACCGGGGAGCTGTTTTTT. The full variable domain, with the rest looked up from reference TRBV14 and TRBJ2-2, is EAGVTQFPSHSVIEKGQTVTLRCDPISGHDNLYWYRRVMGKEIKFLLHFVKESKQDESGMPNNRFLAERTGGTYSTLKVQPAELEDSGVYFCASSLWGLAAMNTGELFFGEGSRLTVL.

Here the CDR3 DNA reads TGTGCCAGCAGCTGGGGAGATTTCTATGGCTACACCTTC. Its translation is CASSWGDFYGYTF. The chain links TRBV7-9 to TRBJ1-2, with D hard to call. Germline assignment: CDR1 SEHNR and CDR2 FQNEAQ (reference sequence). Deletions cut 4 bases from V and 4 bases from J, with 10 bases between. The length of the CDR3 is 13 residues.

This clone was detected only a few times. This chain uses TRBV29-1 with TRBJ1-1; D is unclear. CDR3 size: 13 residues. Per the germline V gene, CDR1 is SQVTM and CDR2 is ANQGSEA. V was shortened by 2 bases and J by 6 bases, with 13 bases between the two germline ends. CDR3 sequence (DNA): TGCAGCGTTGAATTCGCGTGGAGCGCTGAAGCTTTCTTT. Protein sequence: CSVEFAWSAEAFF.

This clone was recorded only once. V gene TRBV6-1 combines with J gene TRBJ2-7; 8 bases match TRBD1. Trimming removed 7 bases from V and 4 bases from J; junction bases left unmatched: 9. Germline assignment: CDR1 MNHNS and CDR2 SASEGT. The CDR3 contains 14 residues. CDR3 bases: TGTGCCAGCACAGACAGGGGCGCGGGGTACGAGCAGTACTTC. It specifies CASTDRGAGYEQYF.

The chain recombines TRBV7-9 with TRBJ2-5; 9 bases match TRBD1. Germline trimming cut 5 bases from V and 4 bases from J; bases unmatched to any gene: 5. Germline values: CDR1 SEHNR, CDR2 FQNEAQ (reference sequence). This CDR3 contains 14 residues. CDR3 bases: TGTGCCAGCAGCCCGACAGGGGGGGCAGAGACCCAGTACTTC. Residues: CASSPTGGAETQYF.

The chain has TRBV6-4 and TRBJ1-1; tentative D call: TRBD1 (6 bases). Germline-derived CDR1 and CDR2 are MRHNA and SNTAGT. This CDR3 is built from 15 residues. The germline V and J ends were trimmed by 6 bases and 2 bases, with 16 bases remaining between them. CDR3 bases: TGTGCCAGCAGGAAGGGGGACTACAGTAACACTGAAGCTTTCTTT. As protein: CASRKGDYSNTEAFF.

This clone was picked up one time. The V and J genes are TRBV9 and TRBJ1-4, with D possibly TRBD1 on 6 matching bases. CDR3 length: 15 amino acids. Germline lookup yields CDR1 SGDLS and CDR2 YYNGEE. Trimming shortened V by 4 bases and J by 7 bases, and 17 bases separated the two germline ends. The CDR3 DNA sequence: TGTGCCAGCAGCACCGGACAGACACACGGTGAAAAACTGTTTTTT. It codes for CASSTGQTHGEKLFF.

As regards this clone: The same CDR3 can be traced to other DNA sequences in this sample. This chain uses TRBV28 with TRBJ2-2; 10 bases map to TRBD2. The CDR3 is 16 residues long. Germline CDR1 is MDHEN and CDR2 is SYDVKM. Germline trimming cut 5 bases from V and 1 base from J; bases unmatched to any gene: 4. The CDR3: CASSPRTSGNTGELFF. The CDR3 DNA reads as TGTGCCAGCAGTCCCCGGACTAGCGGGAACACCGGGGAGCTGTTTTTT.

CDR3 sequence: CASSLGQGIYGYTF. CDR3 nucleotides: TGCGCCAGCAGCTTAGGACAGGGGATCTATGGCTACACCTTC. V is TRBV5-1 and J is TRBJ1-2, with 9 nucleotides matching TRBD1. The CDR3 consists of 14 residues. Per the germline V gene, CDR1 is SGHRS and CDR2 is YFSETQ. V dropped 2 bases and J dropped 4; count of bases not matched to a gene: 3.

The chain is built from TRBV28 and TRBJ2-2; the D gene could be TRBD1 or TRBD2 (5 bases each). Germline V gene sequence: CDR1 MDHEN, CDR2 SYDVKM. This CDR3 comprises 15 residues. V was shortened by 10 bases and J by 3 bases, with 18 bases between the two germline ends. The CDR3 loop reads CATGHRDHHTGELFF. The CDR3 nucleotides are TGTGCCACCGGCCACCGGGACCACCACACCGGGGAGCTGTTTTTT.

The CDR3 reads CASSQQGVSNQPQHF. CDR3 in DNA: TGCGCCAGCAGCCAACAGGGTGTGAGCAATCAGCCCCAGCATTTT. The chain carries TRBV4-1 and TRBJ1-5, with D perhaps matching TRBD1 (5 bases). V lost 2 bases to trimming and J lost 1 base, with 9 bases between them. The CDR3 is 15 residues long. The germline V gene has CDR1 MGHRA and CDR2 YSYEKL.

The genes are TRBV29-1 and TRBJ2-5, with D possibly called TRBD1 or TRBD2 (5 bases each). The DNA end favors TRBJ2-7, so the J call may be wrong. Germline CDR1 SQVTM, CDR2 ANQGSEA. The CDR3 runs 15 residues. CDR3 sequence (DNA): TGCAGCGTTGAAGTTGGGACGGTTGGTACCTACGAGCAGTACTTC. As protein: CSVEVGTVGTYEQYF.

The chain has TRBV6-1 and TRBJ2-7, with 8 bases that match TRBD1. CDR3 length equals 14 residues. Germline V lookup: CDR1 MNHNS, CDR2 SASEGT. Unmatched junction bases numbered 5, after V lost 6 bases and J lost 1 base. The CDR3 DNA reads as TGTGCCAGCAGGACAGGGGTCGGGTCCTACGAGCAGTACTTC. Encoded protein: CASRTGVGSYEQYF.

The rearrangement links TRBV10-2 to TRBJ1-1, with no clear D. V lost 0 bases, J lost 0 bases, and 8 bases lay in between. Germline assignment: CDR1 WSHSY and CDR2 SAAADI. The CDR3 length is 15 residues. The DNA of the CDR3 is TGCGCCAGCAGTGAGTCCCTGGGGATGAACACTGAAGCTTTCTTT. Its protein product is CASSESLGMNTEAFF.

The DNA of the CDR3 is TGTGCCAGCAGTGACGGCACATCATATGGCTACACCTTC. It is translated as CASSDGTSYGYTF. V gene TRBV6-1 combines with J gene TRBJ1-2; no reliable D call. The ends were cut back, 3 bases at V and 5 bases at J, with 10 bases in the middle. Germline V gene sequence: CDR1 MNHNS, CDR2 SASEGT. This CDR3 has 13 residues.

The chain combines TRBV7-9 with TRBJ2-1, with 8 bases fitting TRBD1. Germline V CDR1 and CDR2: SEHNR, FQNEAQ (reference sequence). The CDR3 runs to 16 residues. The ends lost 3 bases at V and 5 bases at J; junction bases unmatched: 9. CDR3: CASSFRFGTGDNEQFF. The DNA for the CDR3 is TGTGCCAGCAGCTTCAGGTTCGGGACAGGAGACAATGAGCAGTTCTTC. Using reference TRBV7-9 and TRBJ2-1 for the parts outside the CDR3, the full variable domain is DTGVSQNPRHKITKRGQNVTFRCDPISEHNRLYWYRQTLGQGPEFLTYFQNEAQLEKSRLLSDRFSAERPKGSFSTLEIQRTEQGDSAMYLCASSFRFGTGDNEQFFGPGTRLTVL.

The chain has TRBV14 and TRBJ2-5; tentative D call: TRBD1 (8 bases). This CDR3 contains 14 residues. The V end was cut by 4 bases, the J end by 4 bases, with 13 bases between. In germline, CDR1 is SGHDN, CDR2 FVKESK. CDR3 protein: CASSRYRGGETQYF. Here the CDR3 DNA reads TGTGCCAGCAGCCGTTACAGGGGGGGAGAGACCCAGTACTTC. Supplemented by reference TRBV14 and TRBJ2-5, the full variable domain reads EAGVTQFPSHSVIEKGQTVTLRCDPISGHDNLYWYRRVMGKEIKFLLHFVKESKQDESGMPNNRFLAERTGGTYSTLKVQPAELEDSGVYFCASSRYRGGETQYFGPGTRLLVL.

This chain joins TRBV10-3 and TRBJ2-2; weak D call: TRBD2 (5 bases). Germline-derived CDR1 and CDR2 are ENHRY and SYGVKD. CDR3 length: 13 residues. The V gene lost 6 bases and the J gene lost 6 bases, with 11 bases spanning the gap. The CDR3 nucleotides read TGTGCCATCAGGGGGAGTTATCCCGGGGAGCTGTTTTTT. This gives the protein CAIRGSYPGELFF.

About this clone: This same CDR3 is encoded by further DNA sequences in the sample. The chain combines TRBV27 with TRBJ2-1; weak D call: TRBD2 (5 bases). This CDR3 is built from 14 residues. Looked up from germline, CDR1 is MNHEY and CDR2 is SMNVEV (reference sequence). V was pared by 5 bases and J by 4 bases, with 12 bases between. The DNA for the CDR3 is TGTGCCAGCAGTCCTCTAACTAGGTACAATGAGCAGTTCTTC. This encodes CASSPLTRYNEQFF.

A note on this clone: This specimen includes other DNA sequences encoding the same CDR3. The chain uses TRBV29-1 and TRBJ2-2; no firm D call. The ends were cut back, 2 bases at V and 0 bases at J, with 4 bases in the middle. Germline CDR1 SQVTM, CDR2 ANQGSEA. CDR3 length equals 13 residues. The CDR3 DNA is TGCAGCGTTGAAACCCCGAACACCGGGGAGCTGTTTTTT. The encoded protein is CSVETPNTGELFF.

The rearrangement uses TRBV7-2 and TRBJ2-7, with D unclear. The germline gives CDR1 SGHTA, CDR2 FQGNSA. This CDR3 is built from 15 residues. V was trimmed by 3 bases and J by 2 bases, leaving 14 bases between them. The CDR3 bases are TGTGCCAGCAGCTTTTTCGCAGTGGGGACCTACGAGCAGTACTTC. Protein: CASSFFAVGTYEQYF.

V gene TRBV14 combines with J gene TRBJ1-1; TRBD1 matches at 7 bases. Germline CDR1 and CDR2: SGHDN and FVKESK. There are 11 residues in the CDR3. Trimming removed 10 bases from V and 5 bases from J; junction bases left unmatched: 4. The CDR3 DNA is TGTGCCATCAAACAGGGGACTGAAGCTTTCTTT. It specifies CAIKQGTEAFF. Full variable domain (rest looked up from reference TRBV14 and TRBJ1-1): EAGVTQFPSHSVIEKGQTVTLRCDPISGHDNLYWYRRVMGKEIKFLLHFVKESKQDESGMPNNRFLAERTGGTYSTLKVQPAELEDSGVYFCAIKQGTEAFFGQGTRLTVV.

Of note for this clone: This specimen includes other DNA sequences encoding the same CDR3. The V and J genes are TRBV4-3 and TRBJ2-3; 13 nucleotides match TRBD2. Germline V gene lookup returns CDR1 LGHNA and CDR2 YSLEER. The CDR3 contains 16 residues. V trimming: 4 bases; J trimming: 3 bases; junction bases outside the gene matches: 4. The CDR3 reads CASSRRLAGGTDTQYF. The DNA for the CDR3 is TGCGCCAGCAGCCGCCGACTAGCGGGAGGTACAGATACGCAGTATTTT.

This clone was counted once. This sequence joins TRBV11-1 and TRBJ2-1; 9 bases line up with TRBD1. Germline values: CDR1 SGHAT, CDR2 FQDESV (reference sequence). The length of the CDR3 is 15 residues. Germline trimming cut 6 bases from V and 7 bases from J; bases unmatched to any gene: 10. In DNA form, the CDR3 reads TGTGCCAGCAGTGCCGGGACAGGGCCGATGAATGAGCAGTTCTTC. Amino acids: CASSAGTGPMNEQFF.

The chain links TRBV7-9 to TRBJ2-1; D is perhaps TRBD2 (6 bases). CDR3 size: 15 residues. V was shortened by 3 bases and J by 2 bases, with 11 bases between the two germline ends. Germline assignment: CDR1 SEHNR and CDR2 FQNEAQ (reference sequence). Written as DNA, the CDR3 is TGTGCCAGCAGCTTTGGCGCGGGACCCTACAATGAGCAGTTCTTC. It yields the protein CASSFGAGPYNEQFF.

This chain links TRBV27 with TRBJ2-5, with 7 positions matching TRBD2. V lost 5 bases and J lost 2; bases outside the gene matches: 14. The CDR3 loop spans 17 amino acids. CDR1 and CDR2 from the germline V gene are MNHEY and SMNVEV (reference sequence). The chain's CDR3 is CASSTTSTSETQETQYF. CDR3 DNA sequence: TGTGCCAGCAGTACGACTTCAACTAGCGAGACACAAGAGACCCAGTACTTC.